This TCR beta chain came from a study of blood T cells in healthy people across ages. Whole-study results and caveats: Diversity figures based on one million T cells were deemed too low.

Donation came from healthy Caucasian individuals in Russia who were aged about 6 to 90. A second PCR, run for roughly 7 to 11 cycles, used a sample-barcoded 5' primer plus a J-beta primer mix. From each sample, at least 2.5 million paired-end reads containing CDR3 were obtained. MiXCR was run by TCRdb on the 5' RACE reads, yielding one entry per CDR3 protein. The sample contains hundreds of thousands of distinct CDR3 sequences, around a quarter of which appear only once. This clonotype was detected a few times. Its antigen remains unidentified. There are 18 residues in the CDR3. V gave up 2 bases and J gave up 8 bases, with 24 bases separating them. In addition, the sample was reused for a study of T cells of mothers and their children.

The chain links TRBV12-3 or TRBV12-4 to TRBJ1-4; D perhaps matches TRBD1 (6 bases). The material sequenced was blood. The sequence came from a boy between 10 and 17 years old in good health. CDR3 amino acids: CASSLRVRGTPREEKLFF. The CDR3, as DNA: TGTGCCAGCAGTTTAAGGGTACGGGGGACACCCCGGGAAGAAAAACTGTTTTTT.